This T cell receptor beta chain emerged from a study of blood T cells in healthy people across ages. Primers used in a second PCR of roughly 6 to 12 cycles were a sample-barcoded 5' primer and a J-beta primer mix. TCRdb fed the 5' RACE reads into MiXCR, producing one record per CDR3 protein. This sample yields about 620,000 distinct CDR3 sequences, of which roughly 21% are seen a single time; 3.5% to 4% belongs to the top ten. This clonotype was observed at least ten times. CDR3 size: 16 residues. V lost 1 base, J lost 0 bases, and 4 bases stayed unmatched. Germline V lookup: CDR1 SGHAT, CDR2 FQNNGV. The receptor was derived from a man between 65 and 79 years old in good health. Sample: blood. V usage is TRBV11-2 and J usage is TRBJ1-1; 8 bases agree with TRBD1. This CDR3 is CASSLVMGQVNTEAFF. CDR3 DNA sequence: TGTGCCAGCAGCTTAGTTATGGGACAGGTGAACACTGAAGCTTTCTTT.